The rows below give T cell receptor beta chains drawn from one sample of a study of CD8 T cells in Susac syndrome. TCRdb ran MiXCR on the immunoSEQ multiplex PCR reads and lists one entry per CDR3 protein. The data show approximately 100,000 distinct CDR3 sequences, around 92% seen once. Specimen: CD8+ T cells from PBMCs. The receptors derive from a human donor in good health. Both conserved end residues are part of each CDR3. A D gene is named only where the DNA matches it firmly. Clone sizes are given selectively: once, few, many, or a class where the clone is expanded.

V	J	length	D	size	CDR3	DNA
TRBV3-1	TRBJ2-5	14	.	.	CASSQGILKGTQYF	TGTGCCAGCAGCCAAGGAATCCTGAAAGGGACCCAGTACTTC
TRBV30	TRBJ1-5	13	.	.	CAWSGTVDQPQHF	TGTGCCTGGAGTGGGACGGTAGATCAGCCCCAGCATTTT
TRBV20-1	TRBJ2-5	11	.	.	CSAKVGETQYF	TGCAGTGCTAAGGTGGGGGAGACCCAGTACTTC
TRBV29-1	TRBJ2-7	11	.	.	CSVGPGYEQYF	TGCAGCGTTGGTCCGGGCTACGAGCAGTACTTC
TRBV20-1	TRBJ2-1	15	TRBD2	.	CSARGASGTYNEQFF	TGCAGTGCTAGAGGGGCTAGCGGCACCTACAATGAGCAGTTCTTC
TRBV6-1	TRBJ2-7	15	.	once	CASSLYRQSSYEQYF	TGTGCCAGCAGCCTCTATAGACAGTCTTCCTACGAGCAGTACTTC
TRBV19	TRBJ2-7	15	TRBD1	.	CASSPGTGGTYEQYF	TGTGCCAGTAGTCCGGGGACAGGGGGAACCTACGAGCAGTACTTC
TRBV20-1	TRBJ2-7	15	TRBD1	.	CSAKIGTGAGYEQYF	TGCAGTGCTAAAATCGGGACAGGGGCGGGCTACGAGCAGTACTTC
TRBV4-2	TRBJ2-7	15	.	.	CASSPRMPANYEQYF	TGTGCCAGCAGCCCCCGGATGCCTGCAAACTACGAGCAGTACTTC
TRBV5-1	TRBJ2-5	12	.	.	CASSQTLETQYF	TGCGCCAGCAGCCAGACACTGGAGACCCAGTACTTC
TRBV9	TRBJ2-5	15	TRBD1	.	CASSGGGQGRETQYF	TGTGCCAGCAGCGGGGGGGGACAGGGTCGGGAGACCCAGTACTTC
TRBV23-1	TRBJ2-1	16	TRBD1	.	CASSHSDRHTYNEQFF	TGCGCCAGCAGTCACTCGGACAGGCATACTTACAATGAGCAGTTCTTC
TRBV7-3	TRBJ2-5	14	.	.	CASSLGLGGETQYF	TGTGCCAGCAGCCTAGGACTGGGGGGAGAGACCCAGTACTTC
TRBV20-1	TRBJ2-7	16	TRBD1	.	CSASLADRAIFGEQYF	TGCAGTGCTAGTTTGGCGGACAGGGCGATTTTTGGCGAGCAGTACTTC
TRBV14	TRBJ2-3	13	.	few	CASSQDGGDTQYF	TGTGCCAGCAGCCAAGACGGGGGAGATACGCAGTATTTT
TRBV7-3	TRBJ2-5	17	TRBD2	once	CASSSTPRTSGRETQYF	TGTGCCAGCAGCTCCACTCCTCGGACTAGCGGGAGAGAGACCCAGTACTTC
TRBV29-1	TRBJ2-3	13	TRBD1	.	CSVRTGQTDTQYF	TGCAGCGTTCGGACAGGGCAGACAGATACGCAGTATTTT
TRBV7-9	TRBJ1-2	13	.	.	CASSLQGDYGYTF	TGTGCCAGCAGCCTTCAGGGAGACTATGGCTACACCTTC
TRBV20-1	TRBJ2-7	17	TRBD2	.	CSASRPSGGSMAYEQYF	TGCAGTGCTAGCCGCCCTAGCGGGGGGTCAATGGCCTACGAGCAGTACTTC
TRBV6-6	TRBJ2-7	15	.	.	CASSYSNPSSYEQYF	TGTGCCAGCAGTTACTCGAACCCTTCCTCCTACGAGCAGTACTTC
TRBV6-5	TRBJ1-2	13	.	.	CASLSAGARGYTF	TGTGCCAGCCTCTCGGCCGGGGCACGGGGCTACACCTTC
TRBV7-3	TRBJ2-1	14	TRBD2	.	CASSPSGSKNEQFF	TGTGCCAGCAGCCCGAGCGGGAGTAAGAATGAGCAGTTCTTC
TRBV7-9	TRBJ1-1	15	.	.	CASSSEGDSNTEAFF	TGTGCCAGCAGCTCCGAGGGGGACTCGAACACTGAAGCTTTCTTT
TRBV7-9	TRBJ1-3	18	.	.	CASSPPQGLWTSGNTIYF	TGTGCCAGCAGCCCCCCTCAAGGACTCTGGACTTCTGGAAACACCATATATTTT
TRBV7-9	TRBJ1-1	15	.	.	CASSLDRRRGTEAFF	TGTGCCAGCAGCTTAGATCGTCGCAGGGGCACTGAAGCTTTCTTT
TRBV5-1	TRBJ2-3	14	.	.	CASSSGLKADTQYF	TGCGCCAGCAGCTCCGGGCTAAAGGCAGATACGCAGTATTTT
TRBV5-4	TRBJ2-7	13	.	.	CASSLTADYEQYF	TGTGCCAGCAGCTTGACAGCAGACTACGAGCAGTACTTC
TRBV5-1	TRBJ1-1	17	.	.	CASSLDQTGSMNTEAFF	TGCGCCAGCAGCTTGGATCAGACAGGCTCCATGAACACTGAAGCTTTCTTT
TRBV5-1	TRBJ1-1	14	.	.	CASSLEGVGTEAFF	TGCGCCAGCAGCTTGGAAGGGGTCGGCACTGAAGCTTTCTTT
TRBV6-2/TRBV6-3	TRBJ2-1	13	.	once	CASSRTLYNEQFF	TGTGCCAGCAGCCGGACTCTATACAATGAGCAGTTCTTC
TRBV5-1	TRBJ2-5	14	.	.	CASSLDGAQETQYF	TGCGCCAGCAGCTTGGACGGCGCCCAAGAGACCCAGTACTTC
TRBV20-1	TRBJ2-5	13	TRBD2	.	CSLQRGAQETQYF	TGCAGCCTCCAGCGGGGGGCCCAAGAGACCCAGTACTTC
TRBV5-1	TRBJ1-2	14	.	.	CASSRDGTNYGYTF	TGCGCCAGCAGCCGGGATGGGACTAACTATGGCTACACCTTC
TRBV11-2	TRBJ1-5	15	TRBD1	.	CASSVGGQGNQPQHF	TGTGCCAGCAGCGTAGGAGGACAGGGGAATCAGCCCCAGCATTTT
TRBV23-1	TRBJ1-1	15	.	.	CAGPVRDCLIAEAFF	TGCGCCGGCCCGGTAAGGGATTGCCTCATCGCTGAAGCTTTCTTT
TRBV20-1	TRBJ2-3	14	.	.	CSASGRSRTDTQYF	TGCAGTGCTAGCGGGAGAAGCCGCACAGATACGCAGTATTTT
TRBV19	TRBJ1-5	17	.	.	CASSMSQGRGSNQPQHF	TGTGCCAGTAGTATGTCCCAGGGCAGGGGAAGCAATCAGCCCCAGCATTTT
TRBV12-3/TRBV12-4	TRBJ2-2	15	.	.	CASSIPGTDTGELFF	TGTGCCAGCAGTATACCCGGGACCGACACCGGGGAGCTGTTTTTT
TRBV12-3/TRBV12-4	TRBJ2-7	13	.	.	CASSTAIWYEQYF	TGTGCCAGCAGCACAGCAATATGGTACGAGCAGTACTTC
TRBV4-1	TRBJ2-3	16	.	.	CASSQGDSLPTDTQYF	TGCGCCAGCAGCCAGGGGGACTCCCTCCCGACAGATACGCAGTATTTT
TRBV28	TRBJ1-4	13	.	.	CASKLQGWEKLFF	TGTGCCAGCAAACTACAGGGATGGGAAAAACTGTTTTTT
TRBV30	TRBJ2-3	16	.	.	CAWSSDAPGATDTQYF	TGTGCCTGGAGTTCGGACGCTCCAGGGGCCACAGATACGCAGTATTTT
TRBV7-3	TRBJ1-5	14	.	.	CASSLNPADQPQHF	TGTGCCAGCAGCTTAAATCCAGCGGATCAGCCCCAGCATTTT
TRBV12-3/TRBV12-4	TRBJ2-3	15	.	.	CASHPPGASTDTQYF	TGTGCCAGCCACCCACCCGGGGCTAGCACAGATACGCAGTATTTT
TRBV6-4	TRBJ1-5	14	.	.	CASSEGISVGPQHF	TGTGCCAGCAGTGAAGGGATCAGCGTAGGGCCCCAGCATTTT
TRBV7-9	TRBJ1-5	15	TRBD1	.	CASSSAGTGVQPQHF	TGTGCCAGCAGCTCGGCCGGGACAGGGGTTCAGCCCCAGCATTTT
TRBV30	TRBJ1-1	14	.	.	CAWSGGSLNTEAFF	TGTGCCTGGAGTGGGGGCAGCCTGAACACTGAAGCTTTCTTT
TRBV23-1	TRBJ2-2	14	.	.	CASSQLWTAGELFF	TGCGCCAGCAGTCAACTCTGGACAGCCGGGGAGCTGTTTTTT
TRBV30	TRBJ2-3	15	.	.	CAWSVLGGPTDTQYF	TGTGCCTGGAGTGTACTGGGCGGGCCGACAGATACGCAGTATTTT
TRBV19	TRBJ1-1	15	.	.	CASSIGFRGGTEAFF	TGTGCCAGTAGTATAGGATTCAGGGGCGGCACTGAAGCTTTCTTT
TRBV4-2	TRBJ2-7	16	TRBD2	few	CASSRIGTTSSSEQYF	TGTGCCAGCAGCCGTATCGGGACTACTTCATCCAGCGAGCAGTACTTC
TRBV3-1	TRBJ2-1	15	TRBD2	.	CASSLTSGDYNEQFF	TGTGCCAGCAGCCTTACTAGCGGGGATTACAATGAGCAGTTCTTC
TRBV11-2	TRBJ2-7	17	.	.	CASSPIIPPQVGGEQYF	TGTGCCAGCAGCCCTATAATTCCTCCACAGGTCGGGGGCGAGCAGTACTTC
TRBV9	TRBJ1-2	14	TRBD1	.	CASSARDSTYGYTF	TGTGCCAGCAGCGCTAGGGACAGTACTTATGGCTACACCTTC